Shown below are 4 T cell receptor beta chains from a single sample sequenced in a study of post-analysis software for immune sequencing data. Antigens for these TCRs are unknown. Study results and caveats: In patients, TRBV5-6, TRBV5-1 and TRBV20-1 belonged to roughly five TRBV segments found more frequently than in controls.

TCR beta libraries were prepared from cDNA with unique molecular identifiers. Via MiXCR, TCRdb re-called the PCR reads, giving one row per CDR3 protein. Of about 820,000 distinct CDR3 sequences in the sample, roughly 50% were seen once. The sequencing input was blood. The receptors come from a girl under 18 with multiple sclerosis.

The chain uses TRBV5-6 and TRBJ2-3, with 10 nucleotides matching TRBD2. There are 17 residues in the CDR3. V shed 5 bases, J shed 0 bases, and the junction held 9 bases outside the gene matches. Germline V lookup: CDR1 SGHDT, CDR2 YYEEEE. The CDR3 is CASSLKRGGLSTDTQYF. The CDR3, as DNA: TGTGCCAGCAGTTTGAAGCGGGGGGGCCTAAGCACAGATACGCAGTATTTT. The full variable domain, completed using reference TRBV5-6 and TRBJ2-3, is DAGVTQSPTHLIKTRGQQVTLRCSPKSGHDTVSWYQQALGQGPQFIFQYYEEEERQRGNFPDRFSGHQFPNYSSELNVNALLLGDSALYLCASSLKRGGLSTDTQYFGPGTRLTVL.

The rearrangement links TRBV11-3 to TRBJ2-6; 7 nucleotides align to TRBD2. The V segment lost 5 bases and the J segment 0 bases; nucleotides outside the gene matches: 7. In germline, CDR1 is SGHNT, CDR2 YENEEA. The CDR3 runs 17 residues. The CDR3 reads CASSVGRDYSGANVLTF. The DNA of the CDR3 is TGTGCCAGCAGCGTCGGACGGGACTACTCTGGGGCCAACGTCCTGACTTTC.

This clonotype was detected only a few times. The chain couples TRBV12-3 or TRBV12-4 to TRBJ2-6, with D unclear. V was shortened by 3 bases and J by 6 bases, with 9 bases between the two germline ends. The CDR3 has 14 residues. As DNA, the CDR3 is TGTGCCAGCAGTTTTGGGCTCGAGGCCAACGTCCTGACTTTC. It specifies CASSFGLEANVLTF.

Of note for this clonotype: One end of the junction fails to match germline, which may point to a read error. The gene calls are TRBV6-6 and TRBJ1-1; D uncertain. The CDR3 is 13 amino acids. Germline CDR1 MNHNY, CDR2 SVGAGI (reference sequence). The CDR3, as DNA: TGTGCCAGCAGGGCCCCAGGTGCCACTGTAGCTTTCTTT. It is translated as CASRAPGATVAFF.